Listed below are T cell receptor beta chains from one sample, sequenced in a study of response to subunit inactivated influenza vaccine. In TCRdb, the RT-PCR reads were re-called with MiXCR into one record per CDR3 protein. The sample lists hundreds of thousands of distinct CDR3 sequences; approximately 14% were seen once. The starting material was PBMCs from blood, obtained less than 15 days before vaccination. These receptors were taken from a man between 45 and 60 years old who received an inactivated influenza vaccine. Both conserved end residues are part of each CDR3. Fields, in order: D gene, J gene, V gene, clone size, CDR3 DNA, CDR3 protein. The D gene is left open where the match is weak. Not every row has a clone size; where given, it reads once, few, many or a size class.

TRBD2	TRBJ2-1	TRBV5-1	many	TGCGCCAGCAGCCCATGGACTAGCGGGGGCCCTGGAGATGAGCAGTTCTTC	CASSPWTSGGPGDEQFF
.	TRBJ2-7	TRBV9	.	TGTGCCAGCAGCGTGGGCCCGACGGGATTCTACGAGCAGTACTTC	CASSVGPTGFYEQYF
.	TRBJ2-5	TRBV5-1	.	TGCGCCAGCAGCTTGGCTGTGCGGCAAGAGACCCAGTACTTC	CASSLAVRQETQYF
.	TRBJ1-2	TRBV2	.	TGTGCCGGCGGGGGGATCTATGGCTACACCTTC	CAGGGIYGYTF
.	TRBJ1-1	TRBV11-2	few	TGTGCCAGCAGCTTGAGGGGCGACAGAACGAACACTGAAGCTTTCTTT	CASSLRGDRTNTEAFF
.	TRBJ2-3	TRBV12-3/TRBV12-4	.	TGTGCCAGCAGTGGACAATTAGATACGCAGTATTTT	CASSGQLDTQYF
.	TRBJ2-7	TRBV29-1	many	TGCAGCGTTGAAGCAACAGGTAACTCCTACGAGCAGTACTTC	CSVEATGNSYEQYF
.	TRBJ2-1	TRBV2	few	TGTGCCAGCGCTCAGGGCGGATCCTACAATGAGCAGTTCTTC	CASAQGGSYNEQFF
TRBD2	TRBJ2-3	TRBV11-1	.	TGTGCCAGCAGCTTAGCCCGACTAGCGTCCTTCGTCAGGGATACGCAGTATTTT	CASSLARLASFVRDTQYF
TRBD1	TRBJ1-1	TRBV6-5	.	TGTGCCAGCAGTTGGACAGGGGAAGGCACTGAAGCTTTCTTT	CASSWTGEGTEAFF
.	TRBJ1-3	TRBV6-5	.	TGTGCCAGCCAGCAGGGGCCCACTGGAAACACCATATATTTT	CASQQGPTGNTIYF
.	TRBJ1-5	TRBV10-3	.	TGTGCCATCAGTGAGTTTGGACGGGTGGAGAAGCCCCAGCATTTT	CAISEFGRVEKPQHF
.	TRBJ1-2	TRBV4-3	.	TGCGCCAGCAGCCGGGACTGGGCGGGGGCAAGTGGCTACACCTTC	CASSRDWAGASGYTF
.	TRBJ2-3	TRBV29-1	.	TGCAGCGTTGCCCCCGGTCAGCTCACAGATACGCAGTATTTT	CSVAPGQLTDTQYF
TRBD2	TRBJ2-3	TRBV20-1	.	TGCAGTGCGATAGACGTAAACGGGAGGCTGTCTAGCACAGATACGCAGTATTTT	CSAIDVNGRLSSTDTQYF
.	TRBJ1-2	TRBV20-1	.	TGCAGTGCCCCATGGACGGCGAAAACGGGCTACACCTTC	CSAPWTAKTGYTF
.	TRBJ2-2	TRBV15	.	TGTGCCACCAGCGGGTTCGGGGCAGGGAATACCGGGGAGCTGTTTTTT	CATSGFGAGNTGELFF
.	TRBJ2-3	TRBV5-1	many	TGCGCCAGCAGCTTGGACGGCAGGCAAGGAGATACGCAGTATTTT	CASSLDGRQGDTQYF
TRBD2	TRBJ2-1	TRBV12-5	.	TGTGCTAGTGGTTTGAGCGGGGAGGGCAATGAGCAGTTCTTC	CASGLSGEGNEQFF
.	TRBJ1-1	TRBV12-3/TRBV12-4	few	TGTGCCAGCGCACCGGGACTCCAGAACACTGAAGCTTTCTTT	CASAPGLQNTEAFF
TRBD1	TRBJ2-7	TRBV7-2	.	TGTGCCAGCAGCACTAGATCGGACAGGGCCTACGAGCAGTACTTC	CASSTRSDRAYEQYF
.	TRBJ1-5	TRBV28	.	TGTGCCAGCAGCTCCAAGTCACGCAGTCAGCCCCAGCATTTT	CASSSKSRSQPQHF
TRBD1	TRBJ1-2	TRBV6-1	few	TGTGCCAGCTCCAAGACAGGGGACTACGATGGCTACACCTTC	CASSKTGDYDGYTF
.	TRBJ1-5	TRBV5-5	.	TGTGCCAGCAGCTTTCCGGGACTAAATCAGCCCCAGCATTTT	CASSFPGLNQPQHF
TRBD2	TRBJ2-1	TRBV7-6	.	TGTGCCAGCACCATACTAGCGGGGGGTTACAATGAGCAGTTCTTC	CASTILAGGYNEQFF
.	TRBJ2-1	TRBV29-1	many	TGCAGCGTTGCGGAATTCAGCTCCTACAATGAGCAGTTCTTC	CSVAEFSSYNEQFF
.	TRBJ2-3	TRBV4-3	few	TGCGCCAGCAGCCAAGAGGCGGGGACAGAAACTAGCACAGATACGCAGTATTTT	CASSQEAGTETSTDTQYF
.	TRBJ1-1	TRBV6-4	few	TGTGCCAGCAGTGAAAATTGGAACACTGAAGCTTTCTTT	CASSENWNTEAFF
TRBD2	TRBJ2-7	TRBV7-8	.	TGTGCCAGCACCTCTTCACGACTAGCGGGAAACTACGAGCAGTACTTC	CASTSSRLAGNYEQYF
.	TRBJ2-7	TRBV5-1	few	TGCGCCAGCAGCTTGGGGCAGGGCAGTGTCTACGAGCAGTACTTC	CASSLGQGSVYEQYF
.	TRBJ2-3	TRBV9	.	TGTGCCAGCAGCGCCTATCGGGGTACTAGCACAGATACGCAGTATTTT	CASSAYRGTSTDTQYF
TRBD1	TRBJ1-5	TRBV3-1	few	TGTGCCAGCAGTCACAAAGGGGGCGGCGGCAATCAGCCCCAGCATTTT	CASSHKGGGGNQPQHF
.	TRBJ2-7	TRBV9	once	TGTGCCAGCAGCGCCCTGGGAGGGGGATACGAGCAGTACTTC	CASSALGGGYEQYF
.	TRBJ1-5	TRBV20-1	few	TGCAGTGCTAGTGAGGGGAGTAGCAATCAGCCCCAGCATTTT	CSASEGSSNQPQHF
.	TRBJ2-2	TRBV29-1	.	TGCAGCGTTGCGGACCCCGGGGAGCTGTTTTTT	CSVADPGELFF
.	TRBJ2-1	TRBV7-2	few	TGTGCCAGCAGCGCCTCCGGGCCGCAGCAGTTCTTC	CASSASGPQQFF
TRBD2	TRBJ2-2	TRBV3-1	.	TGTGCCAGCAGCCAAGTCGGGGGGGGTTCCGGGGAGCTGTTTTTT	CASSQVGGGSGELFF
TRBD1	TRBJ1-1	TRBV5-1	many	TGCGCCAGCGAACCAGGACAGGGGGCGCGGAAGTACACTGAAGCTTTCTTT	CASEPGQGARKYTEAFF
.	TRBJ2-1	TRBV10-3	.	TGTGCCATCAGTGTGTCAGGGGTCCTCTACAATGAGCAGTTCTTC	CAISVSGVLYNEQFF
TRBD1	TRBJ2-2	TRBV9	few	TGTGCCAGCAGAGTGACAGGGGCAACCGGGGAGCTGTTTTTT	CASRVTGATGELFF